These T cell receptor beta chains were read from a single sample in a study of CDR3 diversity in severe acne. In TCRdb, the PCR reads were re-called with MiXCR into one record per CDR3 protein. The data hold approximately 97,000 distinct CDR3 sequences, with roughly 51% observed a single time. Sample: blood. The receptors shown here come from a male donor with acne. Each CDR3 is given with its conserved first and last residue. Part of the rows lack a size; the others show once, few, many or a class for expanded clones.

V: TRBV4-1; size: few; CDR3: CASSQAMMRTATDTQYF
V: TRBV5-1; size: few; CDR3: CASSLSFLSGSALGEQFF
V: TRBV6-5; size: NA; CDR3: CASRLAGGGSEQYF
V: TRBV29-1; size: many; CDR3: CSVERSEKLFF
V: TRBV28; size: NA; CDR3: CASSPPSGAGYTF
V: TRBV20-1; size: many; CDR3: CSARQLTGELFF
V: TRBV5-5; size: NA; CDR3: CASSLAGDSNQPQHF
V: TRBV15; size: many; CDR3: CATSRAYRGRYEQYF
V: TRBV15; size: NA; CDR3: CATSRGLAGMGEQFF
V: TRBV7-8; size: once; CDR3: CASSLPTGGDTKAFYGYTF
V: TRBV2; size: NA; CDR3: CASRGQGRQPQHF
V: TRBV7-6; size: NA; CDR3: CASSSRAGGVAYEQYF
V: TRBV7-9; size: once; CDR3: CASSLLSNEKLFF
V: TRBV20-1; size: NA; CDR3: CSGLAGDTDTQYF
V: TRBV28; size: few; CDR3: CASSPREGNEKLFF
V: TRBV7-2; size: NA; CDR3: CASSRGTSAEQGQYF
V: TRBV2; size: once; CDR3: CASGGTTLNGNQPQHF
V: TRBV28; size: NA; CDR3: CASVKGDETQYF
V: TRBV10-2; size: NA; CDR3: CASSYPGGPSGYTF
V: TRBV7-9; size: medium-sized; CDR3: CASSLTKTQETQYF
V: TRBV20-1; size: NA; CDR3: CSAPGLAQFQETQYF
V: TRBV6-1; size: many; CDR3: CASREAGTYEQYF
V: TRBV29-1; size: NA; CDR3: CSVERQPGKTEAFF
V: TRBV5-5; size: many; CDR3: CASSSTVNSPLHF
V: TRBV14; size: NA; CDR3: CASSPHPYEQYF
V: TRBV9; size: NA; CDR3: CASSVTLGNTIYF
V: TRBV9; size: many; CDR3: CASSLRPSRNTEAFF
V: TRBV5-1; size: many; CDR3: CASSLPTGVSSYEQYF
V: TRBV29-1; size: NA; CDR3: CSVSRRGRGYEQYF
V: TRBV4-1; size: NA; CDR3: CASSEQPGNTIYF
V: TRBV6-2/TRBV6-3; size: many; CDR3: CASSPLEYNEQFF
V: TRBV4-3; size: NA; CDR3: CASSQGTGSNGKLFF
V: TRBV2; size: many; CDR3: CASSDKTAPAMVGYTF
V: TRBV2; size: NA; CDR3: CATQAGTGFSSYEQYF
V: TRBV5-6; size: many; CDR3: CASSLGGFQGVSPLHF
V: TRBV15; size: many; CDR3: CATSSYSGTGNEKLFF
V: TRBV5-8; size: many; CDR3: CASSLLAGNSPLHF
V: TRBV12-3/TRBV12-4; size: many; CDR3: CASSLFQNTEAFF
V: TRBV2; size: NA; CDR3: CASRETSGMRDTQYF
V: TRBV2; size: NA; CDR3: CARSGLAGVGTDTQYF
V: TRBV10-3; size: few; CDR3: CAISEDSSQPQHF